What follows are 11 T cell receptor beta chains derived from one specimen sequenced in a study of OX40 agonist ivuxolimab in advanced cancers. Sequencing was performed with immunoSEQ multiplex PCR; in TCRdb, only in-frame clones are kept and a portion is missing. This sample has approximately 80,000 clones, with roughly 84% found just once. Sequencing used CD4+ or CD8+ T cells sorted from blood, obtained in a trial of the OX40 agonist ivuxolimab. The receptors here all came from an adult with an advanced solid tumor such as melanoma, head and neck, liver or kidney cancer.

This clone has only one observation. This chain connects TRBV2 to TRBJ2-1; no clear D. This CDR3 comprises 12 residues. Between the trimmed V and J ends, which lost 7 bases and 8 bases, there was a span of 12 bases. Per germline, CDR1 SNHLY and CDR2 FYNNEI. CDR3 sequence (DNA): TGTGCCAGCATCGCCGGCCCGGATGAGCAGTTCTTC. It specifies CASIAGPDEQFF.

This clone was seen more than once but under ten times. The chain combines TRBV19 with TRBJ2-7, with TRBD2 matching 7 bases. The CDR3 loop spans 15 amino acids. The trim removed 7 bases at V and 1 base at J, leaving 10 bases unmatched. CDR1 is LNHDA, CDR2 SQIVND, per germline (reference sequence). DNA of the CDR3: TGTGCCAGTATCCCTGCGGGAGTCCCGTCCTACGAGCAGTACTTC. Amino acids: CASIPAGVPSYEQYF. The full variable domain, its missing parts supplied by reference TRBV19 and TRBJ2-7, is DGGITQSPKYLFRKEGQNVTLSCEQNLNHDAMYWYRQDPGQGLRLIYYSQIVNDFQKGDIAEGYSVSREKKESFPLTVTSAQKNPTAFYLCASIPAGVPSYEQYFGPGTRLTVT.

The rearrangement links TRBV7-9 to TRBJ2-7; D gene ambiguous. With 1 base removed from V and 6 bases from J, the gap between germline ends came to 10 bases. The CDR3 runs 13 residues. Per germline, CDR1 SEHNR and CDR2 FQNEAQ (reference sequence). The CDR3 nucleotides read TGTGCCAGCAGCTTAGATGCTTTGGGCGAGCAGTACTTC. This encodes CASSLDALGEQYF.

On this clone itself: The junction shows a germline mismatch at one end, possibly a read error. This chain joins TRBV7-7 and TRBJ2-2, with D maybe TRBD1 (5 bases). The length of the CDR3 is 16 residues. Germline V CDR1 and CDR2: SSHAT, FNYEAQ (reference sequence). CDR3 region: CASSLGAAQGTGELFF. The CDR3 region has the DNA TGTGCTAGCAGCTTAGGTGCAGCTCAGGGCACCGGGGAGCTGTTTTTT.

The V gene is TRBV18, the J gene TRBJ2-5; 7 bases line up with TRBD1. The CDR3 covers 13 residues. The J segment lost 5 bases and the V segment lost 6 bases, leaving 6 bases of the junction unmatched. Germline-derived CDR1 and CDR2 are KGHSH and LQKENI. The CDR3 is CASSLDREETQYF. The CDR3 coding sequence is TGTGCCAGCTCTCTCGACAGGGAGGAGACCCAGTACTTC.

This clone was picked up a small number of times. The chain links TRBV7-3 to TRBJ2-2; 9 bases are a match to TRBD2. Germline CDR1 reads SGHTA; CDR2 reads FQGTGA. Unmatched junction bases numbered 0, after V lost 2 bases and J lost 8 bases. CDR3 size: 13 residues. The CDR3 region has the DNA TGTGCCAGCAGCTTAGGACTAGCGGGGGAGCTGTTTTTT. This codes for CASSLGLAGELFF.

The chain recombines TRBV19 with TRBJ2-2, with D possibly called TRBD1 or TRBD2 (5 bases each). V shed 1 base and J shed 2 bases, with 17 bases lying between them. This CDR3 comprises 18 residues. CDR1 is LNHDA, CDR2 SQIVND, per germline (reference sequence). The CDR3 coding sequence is TGTGCCAGTAGTATAGCTTTGTCGGGACGGGCTAACACCGGGGAGCTGTTTTTT. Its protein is CASSIALSGRANTGELFF.

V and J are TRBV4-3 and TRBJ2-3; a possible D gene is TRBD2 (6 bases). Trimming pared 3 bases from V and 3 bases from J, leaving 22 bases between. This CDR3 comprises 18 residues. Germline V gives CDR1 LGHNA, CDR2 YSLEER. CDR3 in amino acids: CASSQYASVSERTDTQYF. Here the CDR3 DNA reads TGCGCCAGCAGCCAGTACGCTAGCGTTAGTGAGAGGACAGATACGCAGTATTTT.

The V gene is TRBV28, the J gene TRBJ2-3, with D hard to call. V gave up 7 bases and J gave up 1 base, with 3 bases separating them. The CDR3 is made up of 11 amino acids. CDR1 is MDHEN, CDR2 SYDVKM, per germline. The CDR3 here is CASTRTDTQYF. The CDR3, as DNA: TGTGCCAGCACCCGCACAGATACGCAGTATTTT.

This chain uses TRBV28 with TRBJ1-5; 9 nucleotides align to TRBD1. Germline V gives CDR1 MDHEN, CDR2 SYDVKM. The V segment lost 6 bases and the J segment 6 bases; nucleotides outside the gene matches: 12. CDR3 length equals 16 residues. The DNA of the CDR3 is TGTGCCAGCAGGACCCGCGGACAGGGGACGGTTCAGCCCCAGCATTTT. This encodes CASRTRGQGTVQPQHF.

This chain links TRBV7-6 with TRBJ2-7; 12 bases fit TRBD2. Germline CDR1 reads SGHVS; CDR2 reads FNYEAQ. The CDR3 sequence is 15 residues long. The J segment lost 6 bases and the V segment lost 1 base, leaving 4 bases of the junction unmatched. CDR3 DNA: TGTGCCAGCAGCTTAGTTTCTAGCGGGAGGGCCGAGCAGTACTTC. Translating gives CASSLVSSGRAEQYF. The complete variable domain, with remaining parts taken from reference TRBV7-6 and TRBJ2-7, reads GAGVSQSPRYKVTKRGQDVALRCDPISGHVSLYWYRQALGQGPEFLTYFNYEAQQDKSGLPNDRFSAERPEGSISTLTIQRTEQRDSAMYRCASSLVSSGRAEQYFGPGTRLTVT.